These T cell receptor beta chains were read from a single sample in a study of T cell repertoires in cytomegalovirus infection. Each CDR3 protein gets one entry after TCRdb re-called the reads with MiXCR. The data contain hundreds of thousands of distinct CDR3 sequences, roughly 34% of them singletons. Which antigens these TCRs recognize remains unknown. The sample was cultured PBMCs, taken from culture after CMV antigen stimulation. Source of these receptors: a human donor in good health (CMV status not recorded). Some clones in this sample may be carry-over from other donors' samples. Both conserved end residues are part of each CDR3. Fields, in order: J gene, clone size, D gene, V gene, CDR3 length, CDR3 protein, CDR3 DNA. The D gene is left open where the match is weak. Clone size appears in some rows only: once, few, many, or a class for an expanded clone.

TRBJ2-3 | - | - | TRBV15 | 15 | CATSRDPRDTDTQYF | TGTGCCACCAGCAGAGATCCTCGAGATACAGATACGCAGTATTTT
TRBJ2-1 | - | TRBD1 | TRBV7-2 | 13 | CASSRYTDRGVFF | TGTGCCAGCAGCCGATATACCGACAGGGGGGTGTTCTTC
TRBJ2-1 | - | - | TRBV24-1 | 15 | CATSDTGPSFGEQFF | TGTGCCACCAGTGATACGGGACCAAGTTTTGGGGAGCAGTTCTTC
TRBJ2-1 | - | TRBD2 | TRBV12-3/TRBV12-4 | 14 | CASRTSGRMREQFF | TGTGCCAGCAGGACTAGCGGGAGAATGAGAGAGCAGTTCTTC
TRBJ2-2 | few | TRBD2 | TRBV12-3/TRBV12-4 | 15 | CASISGGSNTGELFF | TGTGCCAGCATCTCGGGGGGGTCAAACACCGGGGAGCTGTTTTTT
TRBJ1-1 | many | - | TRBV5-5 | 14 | CASSSRGKVTEAFF | TGTGCCAGCAGCTCCAGGGGAAAGGTGACTGAAGCTTTCTTT
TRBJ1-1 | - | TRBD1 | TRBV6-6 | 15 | CASSWPVAGGTEAFF | TGTGCCAGCAGTTGGCCGGTGGCAGGGGGCACTGAAGCTTTCTTT
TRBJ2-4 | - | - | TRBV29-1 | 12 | CSVTPGLNIQYF | TGCAGCGTTACCCCGGGGCTAAACATTCAGTACTTC
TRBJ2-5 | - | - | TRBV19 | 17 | CASSIDLGVGRGETQYF | TGTGCCAGTAGTATAGATCTAGGAGTAGGGCGGGGAGAGACCCAGTACTTC
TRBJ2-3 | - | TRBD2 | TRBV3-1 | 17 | CASSHPQLAGHTDTQYF | TGTGCCAGCAGCCATCCCCAACTAGCGGGACACACAGATACGCAGTATTTT
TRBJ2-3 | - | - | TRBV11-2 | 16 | CASSLARGSAADTQYF | TGTGCCAGCAGCTTAGCCCGGGGATCAGCGGCAGATACGCAGTATTTT
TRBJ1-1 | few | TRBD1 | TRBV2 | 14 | CASSNRGGGTEAFF | TGTGCCAGCAGTAACAGGGGTGGAGGAACTGAAGCTTTCTTT
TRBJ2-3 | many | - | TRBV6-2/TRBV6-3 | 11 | CASSQADTQYF | TGTGCCAGCAGCCAAGCGGATACGCAGTATTTT
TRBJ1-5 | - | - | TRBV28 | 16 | CASSFHLGNSNQPQHF | TGTGCCAGCAGTTTTCATTTAGGGAATAGCAATCAGCCCCAGCATTTT
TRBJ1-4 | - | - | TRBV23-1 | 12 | CASSLSCEKLFF | TGCGCCAGCAGTCTCTCCTGTGAAAAACTGTTTTTT
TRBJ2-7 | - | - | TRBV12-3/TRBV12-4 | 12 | CASRYRTYEQYF | TGTGCCAGCAGGTACCGTACCTACGAGCAGTACTTC
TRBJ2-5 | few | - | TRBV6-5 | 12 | CASSRLKETQYF | TGTGCCAGCAGTAGGCTGAAGGAGACCCAGTACTTC
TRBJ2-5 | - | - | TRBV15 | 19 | CATSREAGRGQGGQETQYF | TGTGCCACCAGCAGAGAAGCGGGAAGGGGACAAGGGGGACAAGAGACCCAGTACTTC
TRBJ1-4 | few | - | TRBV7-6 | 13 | CASSKRGNEKLFF | TGTGCCAGCAGTAAAAGGGGTAATGAAAAACTGTTTTTT
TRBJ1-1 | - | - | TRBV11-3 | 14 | CASSPAPVNTEAFF | TGTGCCAGCAGCCCGGCCCCAGTGAACACTGAAGCTTTCTTT
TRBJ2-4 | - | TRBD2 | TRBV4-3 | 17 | CASSPRAGGPTKNIQYF | TGCGCCAGCAGCCCACGAGCGGGAGGGCCGACCAAAAACATTCAGTACTTC
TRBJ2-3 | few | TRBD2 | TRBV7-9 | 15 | CASSPGRGETDTQYF | TGTGCCAGCAGCCCAGGGAGGGGAGAGACAGATACGCAGTATTTT
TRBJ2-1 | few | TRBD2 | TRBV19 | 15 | CATLPTSGSANEQFF | TGTGCCACCCTACCGACTAGCGGGAGTGCTAATGAGCAGTTCTTC
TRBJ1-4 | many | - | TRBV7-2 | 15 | CASSSPGTPGEKLFF | TGTGCCAGCAGCTCCCCCGGGACTCCTGGGGAAAAACTGTTTTTT
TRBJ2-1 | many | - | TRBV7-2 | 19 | CASSLLRVPTSSSYNEQFF | TGTGCCAGCAGCTTACTCCGGGTCCCCACCTCAAGCTCCTACAATGAGCAGTTCTTC
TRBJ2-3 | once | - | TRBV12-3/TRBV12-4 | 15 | CASSPGGGVTDTQYF | TGTGCCAGCAGCCCCGGCGGGGGCGTAACAGATACGCAGTATTTT
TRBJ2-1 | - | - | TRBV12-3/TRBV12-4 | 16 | CASSQSGHRTYNEQFF | TGTGCCAGCAGTCAATCGGGACATCGGACTTACAATGAGCAGTTCTTC
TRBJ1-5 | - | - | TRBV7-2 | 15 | CASSSQVAGNQPQHF | TGTGCCAGCAGCTCCCAGGTAGCCGGCAATCAGCCCCAGCATTTT
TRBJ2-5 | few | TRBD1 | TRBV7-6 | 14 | CASSEGGQGETQYF | TGTGCCAGCAGCGAAGGCGGACAGGGGGAGACCCAGTACTTC
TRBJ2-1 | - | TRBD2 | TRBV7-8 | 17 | CASSPRRLAVNYNEQFF | TGTGCCAGCAGCCCGCGCCGCCTAGCGGTCAACTACAATGAGCAGTTCTTC
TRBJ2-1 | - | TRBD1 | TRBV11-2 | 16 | CASSRTGPNLGNEQFF | TGTGCCAGCAGCAGGACAGGGCCGAATCTTGGGAATGAGCAGTTCTTC
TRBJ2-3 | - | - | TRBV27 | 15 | CASSLAGFSTDTQYF | TGTGCCAGCAGTTTAGCGGGGTTTAGCACAGATACGCAGTATTTT
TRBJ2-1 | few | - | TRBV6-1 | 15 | CASSLISSGYNEQFF | TGTGCCAGCAGTCTAATTTCATCCGGCTACAATGAGCAGTTCTTC